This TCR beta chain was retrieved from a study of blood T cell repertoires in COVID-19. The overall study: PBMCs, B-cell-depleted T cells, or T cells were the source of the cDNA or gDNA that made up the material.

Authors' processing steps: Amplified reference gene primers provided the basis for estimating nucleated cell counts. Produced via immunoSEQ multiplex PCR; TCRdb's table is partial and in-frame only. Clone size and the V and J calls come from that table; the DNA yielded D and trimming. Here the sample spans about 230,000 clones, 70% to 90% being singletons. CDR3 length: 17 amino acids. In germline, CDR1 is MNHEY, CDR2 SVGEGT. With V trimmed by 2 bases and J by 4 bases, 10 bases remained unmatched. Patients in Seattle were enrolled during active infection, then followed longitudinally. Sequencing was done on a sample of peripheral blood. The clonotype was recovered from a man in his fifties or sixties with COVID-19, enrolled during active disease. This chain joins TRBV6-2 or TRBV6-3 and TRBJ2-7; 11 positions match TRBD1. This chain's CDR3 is CASSYRRTWDRGYEQYF. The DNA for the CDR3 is TGTGCCAGCAGTTACCGGCGAACCTGGGACAGGGGGTACGAGCAGTACTTC.